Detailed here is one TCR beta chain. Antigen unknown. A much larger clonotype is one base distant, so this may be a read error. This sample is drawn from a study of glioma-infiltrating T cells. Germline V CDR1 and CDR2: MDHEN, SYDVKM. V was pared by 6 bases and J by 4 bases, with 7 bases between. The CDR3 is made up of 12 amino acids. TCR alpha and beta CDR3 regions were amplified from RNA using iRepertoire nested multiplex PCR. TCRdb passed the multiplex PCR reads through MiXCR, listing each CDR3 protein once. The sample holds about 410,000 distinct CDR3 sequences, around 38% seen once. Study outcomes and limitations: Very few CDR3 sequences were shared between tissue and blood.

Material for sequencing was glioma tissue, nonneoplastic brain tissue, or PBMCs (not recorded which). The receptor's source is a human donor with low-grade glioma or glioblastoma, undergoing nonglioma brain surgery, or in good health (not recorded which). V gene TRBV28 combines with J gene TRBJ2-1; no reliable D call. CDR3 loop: CASRHGYNEQFF. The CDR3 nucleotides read TGTGCCAGCAGGCACGGGTACAATGAGCAGTTCTTC.